The next 19 T cell receptor beta chains were all read from a single sample in a study of blood T cell repertoires in COVID-19. Data came from immunoSEQ multiplex PCR; TCRdb stores just in-frame clones and leaves some out. The sample contains 110,000 or so clones, roughly 80% of which appear only once. Material: peripheral blood. These TCRs come from an older man with acute or convalescent COVID-19.

CDR3 region: CASSLGQGASDTQYF. The CDR3 coding sequence is TGCGCCAGCAGCTTGGGGCAGGGGGCCTCAGATACGCAGTATTTT. V gene TRBV5-1 combines with J gene TRBJ2-3, with TRBD1 identical over 8 bases. The trim removed 0 bases at V and 4 bases at J, leaving 4 bases unmatched. CDR3 length: 15 residues. Germline V gene lookup returns CDR1 SGHRS and CDR2 YFSETQ.

The count of this clone is one. This chain connects TRBV2 to TRBJ2-3, with 12 bases lining up with TRBD2. V shed 5 bases and J 0 bases; nucleotides not matched to a gene: 6. CDR1 SNHLY and CDR2 FYNNEI come from the germline V gene. This CDR3 region has 17 residues. CDR3 sequence: CASSRWTSGTSTDTQYF. The CDR3 DNA reads TGTGCCAGCAGTCGCTGGACTAGCGGGACTAGCACAGATACGCAGTATTTT.

This chain uses TRBV6-5 with TRBJ1-1; D is uncertain. In germline, CDR1 is MNHEY, CDR2 SVGAGI. The V and J ends lost 4 bases and 0 bases respectively, with 3 bases between them. The CDR3 runs to 12 residues. The CDR3 sequence is CASSSMNTEAFF. The CDR3 coding sequence is TGTGCCAGCAGTTCAATGAACACTGAAGCTTTCTTT.

The sample holds one count of this clone. The rearrangement joins TRBV7-2 to TRBJ2-1; 7 nucleotides match TRBD2. Unmatched junction bases numbered 4, after V lost 1 base and J lost 4 bases. CDR3 length equals 15 residues. The V gene's germline CDR1 is SGHTA and CDR2 FQGNSA. DNA of the CDR3: TGTGCCAGCAGCTTAGAAGCGGGGCAGTACAATGAGCAGTTCTTC. Protein: CASSLEAGQYNEQFF.

The CDR3: CASSMRKETQYF. CDR3 DNA: TGTGCCAGTAGTATGAGGAAAGAGACCCAGTACTTC. This sequence joins TRBV19 and TRBJ2-5; D is ambiguous. The CDR3 contains 12 residues. Germline lookup yields CDR1 LNHDA and CDR2 SQIVND (reference sequence). The ends were cut back, 3 bases at V and 3 bases at J, with 5 bases in the middle.

In this sample, this clone turned up a few times. The chain carries TRBV7-9 and TRBJ2-7; 7 bases align to TRBD1. Germline CDR1 reads SEHNR; CDR2 reads FQNEAQ (reference sequence). V dropped 5 bases and J dropped 4; count of bases not matched to a gene: 5. CDR3 size: 13 residues. The CDR3 nucleotides read TGTGCCAGCAGCACCGGACAGGAATACGAGCAGTACTTC. Translation gives CASSTGQEYEQYF.

The V call is TRBV9, the J call TRBJ2-7, with TRBD2 as a possible D gene (6 bases). With 4 bases removed from V and 2 bases from J, the gap between germline ends came to 16 bases. CDR1 is SGDLS, CDR2 YYNGEE, per germline. This CDR3 has 15 residues. CDR3 nucleotide sequence: TGTGCCAGCAGCCCAGAGGCTAGCGCAGCCTACGAGCAGTACTTC. Translation: CASSPEASAAYEQYF. Filled out from reference TRBV9 and TRBJ2-7, the complete variable domain reads DSGVTQTPKHLITATGQRVTLRCSPRSGDLSVYWYQQSLDQGLQFLIQYYNGEERAKGNILERFSAQQFPDLHSELNLSSLELGDSALYFCASSPEASAAYEQYFGPGTRLTVT.

The chain uses TRBV3-1 (or the pseudogene TRBV3-2) and TRBJ2-1; D remains ambiguous. Trimming stripped 0 bases from V and 4 bases from J, with 25 bases between. CDR1 is LGHDT, CDR2 YNNKEL, per germline (reference sequence). The CDR3 has 20 amino acids. CDR3 loop: CASSQDAVQLQYSNYNEQFF. CDR3 DNA: TGTGCCAGCAGCCAAGATGCGGTACAATTACAATACTCAAATTACAATGAGCAGTTCTTC.

The CDR3 DNA is TGTGCCAGCAGCGCAGGACAGGGGGACGGCAATCAGCCCCAGCATTTT. It is translated as CASSAGQGDGNQPQHF. The V and J genes are TRBV9 and TRBJ1-5, with 10 nucleotides matching TRBD1. Germline values: CDR1 SGDLS, CDR2 YYNGEE. CDR3 length: 16 amino acids. J gave up 2 bases and V 3 bases, and 5 bases lay outside the gene matches. Complete variable domain (other parts from reference TRBV9 and TRBJ1-5): DSGVTQTPKHLITATGQRVTLRCSPRSGDLSVYWYQQSLDQGLQFLIQYYNGEERAKGNILERFSAQQFPDLHSELNLSSLELGDSALYFCASSAGQGDGNQPQHFGDGTRLSIL.

This clone was recorded a few times. V gene TRBV6-6 combines with J gene TRBJ1-5; D possibly corresponds to TRBD1 (5 bases). This CDR3 spans 16 amino acids. Trimming pared 5 bases from V and 9 bases from J, leaving 23 bases between. In germline, CDR1 is MNHNY, CDR2 SVGAGI (reference sequence). CDR3 region: CASSPRTNQVLMPQHF. The CDR3 bases are TGTGCCAGCAGTCCCCGGACAAACCAAGTTCTGATGCCCCAGCATTTT.

This rearrangement joins TRBV7-2 to TRBJ2-5; 9 bases match TRBD2. The length of the CDR3 is 17 residues. The V segment lost 1 base and the J segment 1 base; nucleotides outside the gene matches: 7. Germline-derived CDR1 and CDR2 are SGHTA and FQGNSA. As DNA, the CDR3 is TGTGCCAGCAGCTTAGAGGTCGGGCGGGGGGGCCAAGAGACCCAGTACTTC. Translating gives CASSLEVGRGGQETQYF.

The chain uses TRBV7-9 and TRBJ2-1, with 7 bases matching TRBD1. The CDR3 extends over 12 amino acids. Unmatched junction bases numbered 1, after V lost 8 bases and J lost 3 bases. Germline lookup yields CDR1 SEHNR and CDR2 FQNEAQ (reference sequence). The CDR3 DNA is TGTGCCAGCGGGGACAGCTACAATGAGCAGTTCTTC. Protein sequence: CASGDSYNEQFF.

The sample holds one count of this clone. This chain joins TRBV7-9 and TRBJ1-6; 8 bases are a match to TRBD1. Germline values: CDR1 SEHNR, CDR2 FQNEAQ (reference sequence). The V segment lost 7 bases and the J segment 0 bases; nucleotides outside the gene matches: 8. The CDR3 runs 17 residues. This CDR3 is CASNGQGLGSYNSPLHF. CDR3 in DNA: TGTGCCAGCAACGGACAGGGCTTAGGCTCCTATAATTCACCCCTCCACTTT.

CDR3 DNA: TGTGCCAGCGGCGAGGACTTACGGGGAGTCGACGAGCAGTACTTC. This encodes CASGEDLRGVDEQYF. This chain links TRBV5-4 with TRBJ2-7; maybe TRBD2 (5 bases). The CDR3 runs 15 residues. V was pared by 7 bases and J by 5 bases, with 22 bases between. Germline CDR1 and CDR2: SGHNT and YYREEE (reference sequence).

The rearrangement joins TRBV5-4 to TRBJ2-7; 9 nucleotides line up with TRBD2. With 4 bases clipped from V and 0 bases from J, the junction kept 11 bases outside the gene matches. Germline loops: CDR1 SGHNT, CDR2 YYREEE (reference sequence). The CDR3 extends over 17 amino acids. CDR3 coding DNA: TGTGCCAGCAGCCCCGGGGTTAGCGGGAGAAGCTCCTACGAGCAGTACTTC. It specifies CASSPGVSGRSSYEQYF.

The chain links TRBV15 to TRBJ2-3; 7 positions agree with TRBD1. V was clipped by 5 bases and J by 5 bases; unmatched bases: 10. The length of the CDR3 is 15 residues. The germline CDR1 and CDR2 sequences are LNHNV and YYDKDF (reference sequence). The CDR3 DNA follows: TGTGCCACCAGCGCTAGGACAGGTCGTGTAGATACGCAGTATTTT. This translates into CATSARTGRVDTQYF.

Details on this clone: Other DNA sequences of this sample code for an identical CDR3. V and J are TRBV9 and TRBJ2-1; 14 bases agree with TRBD2. The CDR3 has 17 amino acids. Germline V lookup: CDR1 SGDLS, CDR2 YYNGEE. Germline trimming cut 0 bases from V and 4 bases from J; bases unmatched to any gene: 3. For the CDR3, the DNA is TGTGCCAGCAGCGTAGGACTAGCGGGAGGGGGATACAATGAGCAGTTCTTC. Its protein is CASSVGLAGGGYNEQFF.

Only a few counts were recorded for this clone. The chain combines TRBV2 with TRBJ2-2, with unresolved D. This CDR3 is built from 13 residues. Trimming removed 7 bases from V and 7 bases from J, with 13 bases in between. Germline V lookup: CDR1 SNHLY, CDR2 FYNNEI. CDR3 sequence: CASKESIGGELFF. For the CDR3, the DNA is TGTGCCAGCAAGGAGAGTATTGGCGGGGAGCTGTTTTTT.

This chain links TRBV3-1 (or the pseudogene TRBV3-2) with TRBJ1-2, with 7 bases matching TRBD1. The CDR3 is made up of 16 amino acids. CDR1 and CDR2 from the germline V gene are LGHDT and YNNKEL (reference sequence). J was trimmed by 2 bases and V by 4 bases; bases with no gene match: 10. CDR3 amino acids: CASSRSAPRGNYGYTF. The CDR3 DNA reads as TGTGCCAGCAGCCGATCTGCCCCCAGGGGGAACTATGGCTACACCTTC.